This T cell receptor beta chain was retrieved from a study of T cells in Graves' hyperthyroidism and ophthalmopathy. Amplification of TCR beta CDR3 regions was performed using RNA transcripts as template. RT-PCR in the first round (using the HTBI primer set) targeted the TCR CDR3. Via MiXCR, TCRdb re-called the multiplex PCR reads, giving one row per CDR3 protein. The sample lists hundreds of thousands of distinct CDR3 sequences; 35% to 55% were seen once. This clonotype has just a few counts. Germline-derived CDR1 and CDR2 are SGHDN and FVKESK. The CDR3 has 15 amino acids. V was pared by 2 bases and J by 3 bases, with 13 bases between.

The origin of this receptor is a young woman with Graves' hyperthyroidism. The chain uses TRBV14 and TRBJ1-1; D is uncertain. Input material: peripheral blood or thyroid tissue (not recorded which). This CDR3 is CASSQHDKGYTEAFF. The DNA of the CDR3 is TGTGCCAGCAGCCAACACGACAAGGGATACACTGAAGCTTTCTTT. The variable domain in full, with the rest retrieved from reference TRBV14 and TRBJ1-1, is EAGVTQFPSHSVIEKGQTVTLRCDPISGHDNLYWYRRVMGKEIKFLLHFVKESKQDESGMPNNRFLAERTGGTYSTLKVQPAELEDSGVYFCASSQHDKGYTEAFFGQGTRLTVV.